The 15 T cell receptor beta chains below all came from one sample that was sequenced in a study of TIL therapy for anti-PD-1-resistant metastatic lung cancer. Time point here: pre-treatment sample, taken before nivolumab and TIL therapy. The immunoSEQ assay was v3. Clones were sequenced by immunoSEQ multiplex PCR, and TCRdb holds only the in-frame ones, with some missing. In the table there are just over 20,000 clones, under 80% of which are singletons. Source: blood, taken at baseline. Receptors were obtained from a person between 25 and 80 years old with non-small cell lung cancer.

This chain uses TRBV11-3 with TRBJ2-1, with TRBD1 as a possible D gene (6 bases). CDR1 is SGHNT, CDR2 YENEEA, per germline. This CDR3 is 13 amino acids long. Between the trimmed V and J ends, which lost 4 bases and 7 bases, there was a span of 11 bases. Here the CDR3 DNA reads TGTGCCAGCAGCTCAGGGGTTTGGAATGAGCAGTTCTTC. Its translation: CASSSGVWNEQFF.

V and J are TRBV6-1 and TRBJ1-1, with TRBD1 identical over 7 bases. Trimming at V came to 2 bases and at J to 4 bases, leaving 4 bases not matched to a gene. Germline assignment: CDR1 MNHNS and CDR2 SASEGT. The CDR3 covers 14 residues. CDR3 in DNA: TGTGCCAGCAGTGAACACAGGGGCAGCACTGAAGCTTTCTTT. Protein sequence: CASSEHRGSTEAFF.

This clone was found a few times. The genes are TRBV30 and TRBJ2-7; weak D call: TRBD1 (5 bases). Germline CDR1 reads GTSNPN; CDR2 reads SVGIG (reference sequence). This CDR3 comprises 10 residues. V lost 4 bases to trimming and J lost 5 bases, with 6 bases between them. The CDR3, as DNA: TGTGCCTGGACAGGGAACGAGCAGTACTTC. Protein sequence: CAWTGNEQYF.

Here the CDR3 reads CASSLTASGGAVAKNIQYF. As DNA, the CDR3 is TGTGCCAGCAGCCTTACGGCCAGTGGGGGGGCTGTAGCCAAAAACATTCAGTACTTC. The genes are TRBV7-6 and TRBJ2-4; D is perhaps TRBD2 (7 bases). Deletions cut 5 bases from V and 0 bases from J, with 23 bases between. CDR1 is SGHVS and CDR2 is FNYEAQ in the germline V gene. The CDR3 is 19 residues long.

V gene TRBV13 combines with J gene TRBJ1-1; no reliable D call. Germline CDR1 and CDR2: PRHDT and FYEKMQ (reference sequence). CDR3 length equals 14 residues. The V and J ends lost 8 bases and 0 bases respectively, with 13 bases between them. In DNA form, the CDR3 reads TGTGCCAGCCGGACCGGAGGGATGAACACTGAAGCTTTCTTT. Its protein is CASRTGGMNTEAFF.

V gene TRBV11-2 combines with J gene TRBJ2-7, with 10 bases lining up with TRBD1. Per the germline V gene, CDR1 is SGHAT and CDR2 is FQNNGV. The CDR3 length is 15 residues. V shed 5 bases, J shed 2 bases, and the junction held 6 bases outside the gene matches. The CDR3 loop reads CASSVGQGRTYEQYF. The DNA of the CDR3 is TGTGCCAGCAGCGTGGGACAGGGGAGAACCTACGAGCAGTACTTC.

The chain combines TRBV7-2 with TRBJ2-4, with 14 positions matching TRBD2. This CDR3 comprises 16 residues. V lost 1 base, J lost 8 bases, and 4 bases stayed unmatched. The germline CDR1 and CDR2 sequences are SGHTA and FQGNSA. The CDR3 loop is CASSLGLAGGPDIQYF. CDR3 DNA sequence: TGTGCCAGCAGCTTAGGACTAGCGGGAGGGCCAGACATTCAGTACTTC.

CDR3 amino acids: CAWEVRTGGVDGYTF. The CDR3 bases are TGTGCCTGGGAGGTGCGGACAGGGGGCGTCGATGGCTACACCTTC. The chain carries TRBV30 and TRBJ1-2, with TRBD1 matching 11 bases. With V trimmed by 5 bases and J by 6 bases, 11 bases remained unmatched. The CDR3 length is 15 residues. Germline assignment: CDR1 GTSNPN and CDR2 SVGIG (reference sequence).

J is TRBJ1-1 and V is TRBV9; TRBD1 might be the D (5 bases). The V and J ends lost 4 bases and 12 bases respectively, with 13 bases between them. The CDR3 has 11 residues. CDR1 is SGDLS and CDR2 is YYNGEE in the germline V gene. The CDR3 loop reads CASSPGRQPFF. The CDR3 DNA is TGTGCCAGCAGCCCGGGACGTCAACCTTTCTTT.

The chain combines TRBV7-2 with TRBJ2-1, with 7 bases aligning to TRBD2. The germline CDR1 and CDR2 sequences are SGHTA and FQGNSA. The CDR3 has 14 amino acids. J gave up 2 bases and V 8 bases, and 6 bases lay outside the gene matches. Written as DNA, the CDR3 is TGTGCCAGCGGGGGGGGGTTCGCCTACAATGAGCAGTTCTTC. Its protein is CASGGGFAYNEQFF.

This clone was seen a handful of times. The chain employs TRBV27 and TRBJ2-3; 11 positions agree with TRBD2. In germline, CDR1 is MNHEY, CDR2 SMNVEV (reference sequence). The J segment lost 1 base and the V segment lost 5 bases, leaving 20 bases of the junction unmatched. The CDR3 runs to 21 residues. The CDR3 coding sequence is TGTGCCAGCAGTACCTTCGGTGTTAGCGGGGGGGCATTTCCAGGCACAGATACGCAGTATTTT. It translates to CASSTFGVSGGAFPGTDTQYF.

This chain uses TRBV7-9 with TRBJ1-3, with D maybe TRBD1 (5 bases). Between the trimmed V and J ends, which lost 4 bases and 2 bases, there was a span of 9 bases. Germline V gene lookup returns CDR1 SEHNR and CDR2 FQNEAQ (reference sequence). The CDR3 has 14 amino acids. The CDR3 spells CASSSGGAGNTIYF. DNA of the CDR3: TGTGCCAGCAGCTCCGGGGGGGCTGGAAACACCATATATTTT.

V and J are TRBV29-1 and TRBJ2-7; TRBD2 matches at 9 bases. The CDR3 has 14 amino acids. Per the germline V gene, CDR1 is SQVTM and CDR2 is ANQGSEA. V shed 1 base, J shed 3 bases, and the junction held 4 bases outside the gene matches. The CDR3 loop is CSVEVSGSNYEQYF. DNA for the CDR3: TGCAGCGTTGAAGTTAGCGGGAGCAACTACGAGCAGTACTTC.

CDR3 DNA sequence: TGTGCCAGCAGCTTGGGGTCAGCTAACTATGGCTACACCTTC. As protein: CASSLGSANYGYTF. The V gene is TRBV4-2, the J gene TRBJ1-2; D not certain. Germline V CDR1 and CDR2: LGHNA, YNFKEQ. The CDR3 is 14 amino acids. Between the trimmed V and J ends, which lost 5 bases and 0 bases, there was a span of 10 bases.

The chain joins TRBV11-1 to TRBJ1-1, with D possibly being TRBD1 (5 bases). The V end lost 4 bases, the J end lost 1 base, and 10 bases lay between the germline ends. The germline V gene has CDR1 SGHAT and CDR2 FQDESV (reference sequence). This CDR3 is built from 14 residues. DNA of the CDR3: TGTGCCAGCAGCTACGGACATAGGAACACTGAAGCTTTCTTT. It translates to CASSYGHRNTEAFF.